This T cell receptor beta chain comes out of a study of blood T cells in healthy people across ages. Study in general: Template switching retrieved approximately one barcoded beta molecule for each two T cells. General study points: CMV status of donors was not determined, possibly confounding expanded clonotype changes.

A remark on this clonotype: Its antigen is still unknown.

Per sample, at least 5 micrograms of total RNA were extracted. Primed by a sample-barcoded 5' primer and a J-beta primer mix, a second PCR proceeded for about 7 to 11 cycles. One entry per CDR3 protein, called by TCRdb with MiXCR from the 5' RACE reads. The sample includes roughly 800,000 distinct CDR3 sequences, roughly 60% seen only once; the top ten take approximately 21%. Germline CDR1 and CDR2: MNHNS and SASEGT. V trimming: 6 bases; J trimming: 15 bases; junction bases outside the gene matches: 19. This CDR3 has 17 amino acids. The sample was blood. The TCR comes from a man aged 25-45 years in good health. J is TRBJ2-6 and V is TRBV6-1; TRBD2 aligns across 11 bases. The CDR3 spells CASSRTSGPSGASALTF. DNA for the CDR3: TGTGCCAGCAGCAGGACTAGCGGGCCCTCTGGGGCCAGCGCCCTGACTTTC.